This T cell receptor (beta chain) is drawn from a study of OX40 agonist ivuxolimab in advanced cancers. Study background: Dose-escalation subjects each had hepatocellular carcinoma, melanoma, renal cell or head and neck cancer. Partial responses, seen in three patients, involved one hepatocellular carcinoma and two cutaneous melanomas. General observations from the study: There was clonal expansion of CD4+ and CD8+ blood T cells by week 6 at 0.1 to 3.0 mg/kg.

Assay used: immunoSEQ multiplex PCR; TCRdb lists only in-frame clones, some missing. The profile shows 55,000 to 65,000 clones, about 86% of them singletons. The sample holds one count of this clone. The antigen remains undetermined. V shed 1 base and J shed 6 bases, with 13 bases lying between them. Germline assignment: CDR1 SGHTA and CDR2 FQGNSA. The CDR3 contains 15 residues. The sample was CD4+ or CD8+ T cells sorted from blood, taken in a trial of the OX40 agonist ivuxolimab. V usage is TRBV7-2 and J usage is TRBJ2-1, with D unresolved. The clonotype originates from an adult with an advanced solid tumor such as melanoma, head and neck, liver or kidney cancer. As DNA, the CDR3 is TGTGCCAGCAGCTTAGTTTTCGGTAGAGGCAATGAGCAGTTCTTC. This codes for CASSLVFGRGNEQFF. Together with reference TRBV7-2 and TRBJ2-1, the CDR3 gives the full variable domain: GAGVSQSPSNKVTEKGKDVELRCDPISGHTALYWYRQSLGQGLEFLIYFQGNSAPDKSGLPSDRFSAERTGGSVSTLTIQRTQQEDSAVYLCASSLVFGRGNEQFFGPGTRLTVL.